The 20 T cell receptor beta chains below come from one sample, sequenced in a study of OX40 agonist ivuxolimab in advanced cancers. Sequenced by immunoSEQ multiplex PCR; TCRdb stores in-frame clones only, minus some. The top ten hold 18% of the sample, which has tens of thousands of clones, over 75% seen once. The sample in question was CD4+ or CD8+ T cells sorted from blood, obtained in a trial of the OX40 agonist ivuxolimab. These receptor sequences come from an adult with an advanced solid tumor such as melanoma, head and neck, liver or kidney cancer.

The rearrangement joins TRBV5-1 to TRBJ2-7, with 9 positions matching TRBD2. This CDR3 has 16 residues. Per the germline V gene, CDR1 is SGHRS and CDR2 is YFSETQ. J gave up 5 bases and V 0 bases, and 9 bases lay outside the gene matches. CDR3 amino acids: CASSLAQAGGFDEQYF. Here the CDR3 DNA reads TGCGCCAGCAGCTTGGCCCAAGCGGGAGGCTTTGACGAGCAGTACTTC.

The gene calls are TRBV7-9 and TRBJ2-1; 8 nucleotides agree with TRBD2. After removal of 2 bases from V and 3 bases from J, the junction contained 6 bases not matched to a gene. Germline-derived CDR1 and CDR2 are SEHNR and FQNEAQ (reference sequence). This CDR3 region has 16 residues. In nucleotides, the CDR3 is TGTGCCAGCAGCTTAAGGGGTAGCGGGATCTACAATGAGCAGTTCTTC. This translates into CASSLRGSGIYNEQFF.

The chain recombines TRBV4-3 with TRBJ1-1, with D perhaps matching TRBD1 (6 bases). From germline, CDR1 is LGHNA and CDR2 YSLEER. Trimming removed 7 bases at V and 0 bases at J, with 15 bases between. The CDR3 is 15 amino acids. The CDR3 bases are TGCGCCAGCACCCAGGAGCAGGGGATGAACACTGAAGCTTTCTTT. It is translated as CASTQEQGMNTEAFF.

Here the CDR3 DNA reads TGTGCCAGCAGAACGACAGGGCTAGGCTATGAGCAGTTCTTC. Its protein product is CASRTTGLGYEQFF. The V call is TRBV2, the J call TRBJ2-1; TRBD1 matches 7 bases. The J segment lost 8 bases and the V segment lost 6 bases, leaving 10 bases of the junction unmatched. The CDR3 is 14 amino acids. Per the germline V gene, CDR1 is SNHLY and CDR2 is FYNNEI.

The chain carries TRBV19 and TRBJ2-6; D gene unclear. The CDR3 totals 14 residues. The germline V and J ends were trimmed by 7 bases and 2 bases, with 9 bases remaining between them. The germline gives CDR1 LNHDA, CDR2 SQIVND (reference sequence). CDR3 loop: CASTPSPGANVLTF. The CDR3 region has the DNA TGTGCCAGTACGCCAAGCCCTGGGGCCAACGTCCTGACTTTC.

This chain uses TRBV5-6 with TRBJ2-2, with D unresolved. V was pared by 1 base and J by 6 bases, with 10 bases between. Germline CDR1 is SGHDT and CDR2 is YYEEEE. The CDR3 has 14 amino acids. In DNA, the CDR3 is TGTGCCAGCAGCTTGTTGGGGAAAGCCGGGGAGCTGTTTTTT. Its protein product is CASSLLGKAGELFF.

The chain has TRBV19 and TRBJ2-3, with TRBD1 matching over 9 bases. Trimming at V came to 4 bases and at J to 2 bases, leaving 4 bases not matched to a gene. From germline, CDR1 is LNHDA and CDR2 SQIVND (reference sequence). CDR3 length equals 15 residues. The CDR3 loop reads CASSKGTGNTDTQYF. The CDR3 region has the DNA TGTGCCAGTAGTAAAGGGACAGGGAACACAGATACGCAGTATTTT. The full variable domain, in which reference TRBV19 and TRBJ2-3 provide the parts outside the CDR3, is DGGITQSPKYLFRKEGQNVTLSCEQNLNHDAMYWYRQDPGQGLRLIYYSQIVNDFQKGDIAEGYSVSREKKESFPLTVTSAQKNPTAFYLCASSKGTGNTDTQYFGPGTRLTVL.

The chain combines TRBV28 with TRBJ1-3; 7 positions agree with TRBD1. V lost 2 bases to trimming and J lost 0 bases; unmatched junction nucleotides: 4. The germline V gene encodes CDR1 MDHEN and CDR2 SYDVKM. There are 16 residues in the CDR3. In nucleotides, the CDR3 is TGTGCCAGCAGTTTAGGACAGGCGATCTCTGGAAACACCATATATTTT. Amino acids: CASSLGQAISGNTIYF.

J is TRBJ2-3 and V is TRBV27, with a possible D match to TRBD2 (6 bases). The CDR3 contains 15 residues. Trimming took off 6 bases at V and 1 base at J, with 14 bases between the two ends. CDR1 is MNHEY, CDR2 SMNVEV, per germline (reference sequence). The CDR3 DNA follows: TGTGCCAGCAGGCCGGGGGACGGGGGCACAGATACGCAGTATTTT. Amino acids: CASRPGDGGTDTQYF.

The V call is TRBV27, the J call TRBJ1-1; D ambiguous. The CDR3 loop spans 16 amino acids. Trimming removed 0 bases at V and 8 bases at J, with 19 bases between. The germline CDR1 and CDR2 sequences are MNHEY and SMNVEV (reference sequence). CDR3 bases: TGTGCCAGCAGTTTATCGCCGGGTGTAGCCCTAATGGAAGCTTTCTTT. This gives the protein CASSLSPGVALMEAFF.

This clone occurred once. The J gene is TRBJ2-5, the V gene TRBV15, with 11 bases fitting TRBD2. The DNA matches TRBJ2-7 better at its end, which makes the J call doubtful. Looked up from germline, CDR1 is LNHNV and CDR2 is YYDKDF (reference sequence). CDR3 length: 17 amino acids. Here the CDR3 DNA reads TGTGCCACCAGCAGAGATACTAGCGGGAGTAGTGCACACGAGCAGTACTTC. Protein: CATSRDTSGSSAHEQYF.

This chain uses TRBV11-3 with TRBJ2-5, with D uncertain. V lost 5 bases to trimming and J lost 5 bases, with 12 bases between them. The germline gives CDR1 SGHNT, CDR2 YENEEA. CDR3 length equals 13 residues. CDR3 in amino acids: CASSISKRETQYF. CDR3 coding DNA: TGTGCCAGCAGCATCAGTAAGAGGGAGACCCAGTACTTC.

This sequence joins TRBV6-5 and TRBJ1-1, with D maybe TRBD1 (6 bases). The CDR3 runs to 12 residues. Germline V gene sequence: CDR1 MNHEY, CDR2 SVGAGI. Trimming removed 7 bases from V and 6 bases from J, with 12 bases in between. CDR3 in amino acids: CASTGGFAEAFF. CDR3 nucleotides: TGTGCCAGCACCGGGGGCTTCGCTGAAGCTTTCTTT.

The chain couples TRBV4-2 to TRBJ2-2; 7 bases match TRBD1. In germline, CDR1 is LGHNA, CDR2 YNFKEQ. The V segment lost 0 bases and the J segment 5 bases; nucleotides outside the gene matches: 12. The CDR3 totals 18 residues. The CDR3 is CASSQEQGMLIRTGELFF. In nucleotides, the CDR3 is TGTGCCAGCAGCCAAGAACAGGGGATGTTAATAAGGACCGGGGAGCTGTTTTTT.

This clone showed up just once. This sequence joins TRBV5-1 and TRBJ2-1, with 7 bases that match TRBD2. Per germline, CDR1 SGHRS and CDR2 YFSETQ. Trimming removed 2 bases from V and 4 bases from J; junction bases left unmatched: 3. The CDR3 is made up of 14 amino acids. CDR3 protein: CASSFPGLYNEQFF. Written as DNA, the CDR3 is TGCGCCAGCAGCTTTCCGGGACTATACAATGAGCAGTTCTTC.

The CDR3 is CASSPDGTREPTDTQYF. CDR3 nucleotides: TGTGCCAGCTCACCAGATGGGACACGCGAGCCCACAGATACGCAGTATTTT. The chain carries TRBV18 and TRBJ2-3, with a weak D call TRBD1 (6 bases). The CDR3 has 17 residues. The V end lost 2 bases, the J end lost 2 bases, and 17 bases lay between the germline ends. Germline CDR1 KGHSH, CDR2 LQKENI.

This chain joins TRBV19 and TRBJ2-2; no reliable D call. V was cut by 5 bases and J by 8 bases, with 9 bases left in between. The CDR3 is 12 amino acids. Per the germline V gene, CDR1 is LNHDA and CDR2 is SQIVND (reference sequence). The CDR3 DNA is TGTGCCAGTAGTTTGGTTGGGGGGGAGCTGTTTTTT. Protein product: CASSLVGGELFF.

The chain joins TRBV19 to TRBJ2-5; D is possibly TRBD1 or TRBD2 (5 bases each). The CDR3 covers 16 residues. Germline values: CDR1 LNHDA, CDR2 SQIVND (reference sequence). Trimming cost V 3 bases and J 5 bases, with 19 bases left between them. This CDR3 reads CASSIYRDALRETQYF. The CDR3 DNA reads as TGTGCCAGTAGTATCTACCGGGACGCTTTACGGGAGACCCAGTACTTC.

The genes are TRBV28 and TRBJ1-5; D possibly corresponds to TRBD1 (6 bases). The germline V gene encodes CDR1 MDHEN and CDR2 SYDVKM. V lost 3 bases, J lost 11 bases, and 17 bases lay in between. This CDR3 is 14 amino acids long. CDR3 sequence reads: CASSFLRSGAAQHF. The CDR3 nucleotides read TGTGCCAGCAGTTTCTTGAGGTCAGGGGCGGCCCAGCATTTT.

This chain uses TRBV4-3 with TRBJ2-2; 7 bases map to TRBD2. V was clipped by 0 bases and J by 1 base; unmatched bases: 8. The CDR3 is made up of 18 amino acids. The germline V gene encodes CDR1 LGHNA and CDR2 YSLEER. The CDR3 DNA sequence: TGCGCCAGCAGCCAAGACACCCCTAGCGGAGAGAACACCGGGGAGCTGTTTTTT. Translated: CASSQDTPSGENTGELFF.